This T cell receptor beta chain is drawn from a study of T cells in Graves' hyperthyroidism and ophthalmopathy. Germline V CDR1 and CDR2: GTSNPN, SVGIG (reference sequence). J gave up 5 bases and V 4 bases, and 6 bases lay outside the gene matches. This CDR3 contains 15 residues. Researchers amplified the TCR beta CDR3 regions from RNA transcripts. Carried out on the TCR CDR3, a first-round RT-PCR used the HTBI primer set. TCRdb passed the multiplex PCR reads through MiXCR, listing each CDR3 protein once. The sample holds 300,000 to 450,000 distinct CDR3 sequences, 15% seen once. This clonotype was counted many times. Among the patients, aged 18 to 65, hyperthyroidism was newly diagnosed and had lasted under 2 months. For the diagnoses, clinical symptoms, serum thyroxine and TRAb, thyroid ultrasound and orbital computed tomography were used.

V usage is TRBV30 and J usage is TRBJ2-3; 13 bases are a match to TRBD2. The clonotype comes from a woman aged 25 to 39 with Graves' hyperthyroidism. The material sequenced was blood. For the CDR3, the DNA is TGTGCCTGGACGCGACTAGCGGGAGGCGTAGATACGCAGTATTTT. This encodes CAWTRLAGGVDTQYF.